One sample yielded the 14 T cell receptor beta chains listed below, sequenced in a study of CD8+ T cells in alopecia areata. Following extraction, RNA underwent reverse transcription to cDNA, which served as the sequencing template. Repertoires were generated with immunoSEQ multiplex PCR, while TCRdb's copy carries only in-frame clones and drops some. The sample records 100,000 to 130,000 clones, 59% being singletons. The sample comprised CD8+ T cells sorted from blood. These receptors were collected from a human donor in good health.

This chain connects TRBV2 to TRBJ2-5; D gene uncertain. The CDR3 is 14 amino acids. Germline V gene data show CDR1 as SNHLY and CDR2 as FYNNEI. V lost 1 base to trimming and J lost 5 bases, with 11 bases between them. This CDR3 is CASSEEASLETQYF. The CDR3 DNA reads TGTGCCAGCAGTGAAGAGGCCAGCCTTGAGACCCAGTACTTC. The variable domain in full, completed from reference TRBV2 and TRBJ2-5, reads EPEVTQTPSHQVTQMGQEVILRCVPISNHLYFYWYRQILGQKVEFLVSFYNNEISEKSEIFDDQFSVERPDGSNFTLKIRSTKLEDSAMYFCASSEEASLETQYFGPGTRLLVL.

The chain joins TRBV6-5 to TRBJ2-7; weak D call: TRBD2 (6 bases). This CDR3 has 14 residues. The germline V gene encodes CDR1 MNHEY and CDR2 SVGAGI. The V end was cut by 2 bases, the J end by 3 bases, with 11 bases between. CDR3 loop: CASSYGPGGYEQYF. The CDR3 bases are TGTGCCAGCAGTTACGGGCCCGGGGGCTACGAGCAGTACTTC.

The CDR3 sequence: CASSLVGRGTRDTQYF. The CDR3 nucleotides are TGTGCCAGCAGCTTAGTTGGACGTGGTACCCGAGATACGCAGTATTTT. The chain carries TRBV13 and TRBJ2-3; D call uncertain. CDR1 is PRHDT, CDR2 FYEKMQ, per germline (reference sequence). V lost 1 base, J lost 5 bases, and 16 bases lay in between. The CDR3 consists of 16 residues.

This chain uses TRBV28 with TRBJ1-2; no reliable D call. Trimming left V 10 bases short and J 4 bases short, with 13 bases between. Germline assignment: CDR1 MDHEN and CDR2 SYDVKM. This CDR3 region has 12 residues. DNA of the CDR3: TGTGCCATCCCAGGAGTGCTCTATGGCTACACCTTC. Its protein product is CAIPGVLYGYTF.

The chain links TRBV7-6 to TRBJ2-3; 16 positions match TRBD2. This CDR3 has 19 amino acids. The germline CDR1 and CDR2 sequences are SGHVS and FNYEAQ. V lost 4 bases to trimming and J lost 4 bases; unmatched junction nucleotides: 11. The CDR3 is CASSSGTSGGVFLADTQYF. CDR3 DNA: TGTGCCAGCAGCTCCGGGACTAGCGGGGGGGTGTTTTTGGCAGATACGCAGTATTTT.

This clone was picked up a small number of times. The chain employs TRBV15 and TRBJ2-4; the D is unclear. There are 16 residues in the CDR3. From germline, CDR1 is LNHNV and CDR2 YYDKDF (reference sequence). V dropped 1 base and J dropped 0 bases, with 10 bases sitting between them. CDR3 protein: CATSRVLALAKNIQYF. The CDR3 DNA reads as TGTGCCACCAGCAGAGTCCTGGCCCTAGCCAAAAACATTCAGTACTTC.

The rearrangement joins TRBV28 to TRBJ1-2; 7 positions agree with TRBD1. The V gene's germline CDR1 is MDHEN and CDR2 SYDVKM. The CDR3 consists of 15 residues. V was clipped by 4 bases and J by 3 bases; unmatched bases: 8. CDR3 sequence (DNA): TGTGCCAGCAGTTCCATACCCAGGGGGTACTATGGCTACACCTTC. As protein: CASSSIPRGYYGYTF.

The chain uses TRBV28 and TRBJ1-1; tentative D call: TRBD1 (5 bases). CDR3 length: 17 amino acids. Between the trimmed V and J ends, which lost 0 bases and 2 bases, there was a span of 16 bases. Germline lookup yields CDR1 MDHEN and CDR2 SYDVKM. The DNA of the CDR3 is TGTGCCAGCAGTTTATGCTGCGGGGCGCGGGATAACACTGAAGCTTTCTTT. Translated: CASSLCCGARDNTEAFF.

V usage is TRBV30 and J usage is TRBJ1-1, with D perhaps TRBD1 (6 bases). CDR3 length equals 11 residues. V was trimmed by 5 bases and J by 5 bases, leaving 9 bases between them. The V gene's germline CDR1 is GTSNPN and CDR2 SVGIG (reference sequence). In DNA, the CDR3 is TGTGCCTGGGACCAGGGGACTGAAGCTTTCTTT. Its translation is CAWDQGTEAFF.

In this sample, this clone turned up once. The chain employs TRBV27 and TRBJ2-5; possibly TRBD2 for D (6 bases). There are 14 residues in the CDR3. V was trimmed by 2 bases and J by 2 bases, leaving 9 bases between them. In germline, CDR1 is MNHEY, CDR2 SMNVEV (reference sequence). The CDR3 sequence is CASSLSGRQETQYF. The DNA for the CDR3 is TGTGCCAGCAGTTTAAGCGGGCGACAAGAGACCCAGTACTTC.

The rearrangement joins TRBV25-1 to TRBJ1-2, with unresolved D. The CDR3 length is 13 residues. The V gene lost 4 bases and the J gene lost 0 bases, with 6 bases spanning the gap. Germline loops: CDR1 MGHDK, CDR2 SYGVNS. The CDR3 loop reads CASSGTPNYGYTF. The CDR3 nucleotides read TGTGCCAGCAGTGGGACTCCTAACTATGGCTACACCTTC.

V and J are TRBV4-3 and TRBJ1-1; D is unclear. Germline assignment: CDR1 LGHNA and CDR2 YSLEER. This CDR3 spans 14 amino acids. V lost 3 bases and J 1 base, leaving 9 bases between the germline ends. This chain's CDR3 is CASSQDTRNTEAFF. The CDR3 DNA is TGCGCCAGCAGCCAGGATACAAGGAACACTGAAGCTTTCTTT.

This clone came up a few times. J is TRBJ1-2 and V is TRBV4-2; D perhaps matches TRBD1 (6 bases). The CDR3 totals 14 residues. V was trimmed by 2 bases and J by 6 bases, leaving 13 bases between them. Germline CDR1 and CDR2: LGHNA and YNFKEQ. CDR3 amino acids: CASSQLEGVNGYTF. The DNA of the CDR3 is TGTGCCAGCAGCCAACTGGAGGGGGTGAATGGCTACACCTTC.

The genes are TRBV15 and TRBJ1-1, with a possible D match to TRBD1 (6 bases). The germline CDR1 and CDR2 sequences are LNHNV and YYDKDF (reference sequence). The CDR3 spans 14 residues. Trimming took 4 bases from V and 7 from J, leaving 16 bases between them. CDR3 sequence reads: CATSKEGEGIEAFF. The CDR3 DNA reads as TGTGCCACCAGCAAAGAGGGGGAGGGGATTGAAGCTTTCTTT.